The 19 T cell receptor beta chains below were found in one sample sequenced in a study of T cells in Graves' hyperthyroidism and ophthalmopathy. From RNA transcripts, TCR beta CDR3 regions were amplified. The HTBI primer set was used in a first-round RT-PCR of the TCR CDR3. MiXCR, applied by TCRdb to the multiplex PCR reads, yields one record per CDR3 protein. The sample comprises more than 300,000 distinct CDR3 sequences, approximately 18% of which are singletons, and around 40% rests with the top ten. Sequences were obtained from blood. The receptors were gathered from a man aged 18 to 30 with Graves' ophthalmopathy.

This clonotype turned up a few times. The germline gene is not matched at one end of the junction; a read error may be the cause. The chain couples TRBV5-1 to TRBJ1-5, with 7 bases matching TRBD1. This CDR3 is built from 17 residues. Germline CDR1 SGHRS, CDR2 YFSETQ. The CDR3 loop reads CASSLAGFQGGNQPQHF. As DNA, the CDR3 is TGTGCCAGCAGCTTGGCCGGGTTCCAGGGGGGCAATCAGCCCCAGCATTTT.

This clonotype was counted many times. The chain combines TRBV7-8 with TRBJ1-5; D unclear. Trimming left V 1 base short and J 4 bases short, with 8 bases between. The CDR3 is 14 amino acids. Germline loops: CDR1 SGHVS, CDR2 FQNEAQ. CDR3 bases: TGTGCCAGCAGCTTAGTTACGGAAAATCAGCCCCAGCATTTT. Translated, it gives CASSLVTENQPQHF.

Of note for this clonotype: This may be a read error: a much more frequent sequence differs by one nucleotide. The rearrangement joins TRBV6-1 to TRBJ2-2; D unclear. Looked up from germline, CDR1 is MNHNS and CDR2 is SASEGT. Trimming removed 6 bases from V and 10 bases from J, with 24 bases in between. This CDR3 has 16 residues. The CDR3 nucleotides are TGTGCCAGCAGAAAGGAAGGGTTTCACCCGAGCGAGGAGCTGTTTTTT. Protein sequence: CASRKEGFHPSEELFF.

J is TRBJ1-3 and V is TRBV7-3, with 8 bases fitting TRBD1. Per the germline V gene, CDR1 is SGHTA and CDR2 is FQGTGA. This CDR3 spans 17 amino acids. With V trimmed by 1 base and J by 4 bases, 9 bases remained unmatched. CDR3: CASSLNPQGAAGNTIYF. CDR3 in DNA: TGTGCCAGCAGCTTAAATCCCCAGGGGGCTGCCGGAAACACCATATATTTT.

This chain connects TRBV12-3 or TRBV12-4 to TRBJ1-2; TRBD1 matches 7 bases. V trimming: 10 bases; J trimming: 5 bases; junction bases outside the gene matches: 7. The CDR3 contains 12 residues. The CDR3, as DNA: TGTGCCACGGAGGGGGCCGTATATGGCTACACCTTC. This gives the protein CATEGAVYGYTF.

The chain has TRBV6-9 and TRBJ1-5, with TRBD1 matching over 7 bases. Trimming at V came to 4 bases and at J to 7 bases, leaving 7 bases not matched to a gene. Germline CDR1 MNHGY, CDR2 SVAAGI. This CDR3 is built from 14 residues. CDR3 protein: CASSWMTGTQPQHF. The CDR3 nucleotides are TGTGCCAGCAGTTGGATGACAGGGACACAGCCCCAGCATTTT.

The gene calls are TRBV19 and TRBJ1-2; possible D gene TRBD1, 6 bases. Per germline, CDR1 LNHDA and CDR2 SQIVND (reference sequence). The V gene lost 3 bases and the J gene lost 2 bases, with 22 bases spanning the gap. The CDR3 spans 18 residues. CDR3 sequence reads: CASSIKWAPGHRNYGYTF. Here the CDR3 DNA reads TGTGCCAGTAGTATTAAGTGGGCTCCGGGACACCGAAACTATGGCTACACCTTC. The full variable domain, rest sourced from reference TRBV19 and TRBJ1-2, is DGGITQSPKYLFRKEGQNVTLSCEQNLNHDAMYWYRQDPGQGLRLIYYSQIVNDFQKGDIAEGYSVSREKKESFPLTVTSAQKNPTAFYLCASSIKWAPGHRNYGYTFGSGTRLTVV.

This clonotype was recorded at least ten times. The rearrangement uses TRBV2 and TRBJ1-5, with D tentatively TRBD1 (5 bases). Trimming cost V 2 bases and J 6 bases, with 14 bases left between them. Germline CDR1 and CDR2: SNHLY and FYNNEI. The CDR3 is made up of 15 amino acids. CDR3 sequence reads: CASSELQGGSQPQHF. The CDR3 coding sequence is TGTGCCAGCAGTGAATTGCAGGGAGGAAGTCAGCCCCAGCATTTT.

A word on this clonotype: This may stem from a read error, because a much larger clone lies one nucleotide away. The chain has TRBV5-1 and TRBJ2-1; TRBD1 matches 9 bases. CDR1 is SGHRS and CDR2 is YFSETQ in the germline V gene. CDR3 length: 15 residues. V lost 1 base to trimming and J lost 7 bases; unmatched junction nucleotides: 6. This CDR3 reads CASSLRDRAGNEQFF. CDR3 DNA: TGCGCCAGCAGCTTGAGGGACAGGGCCGGGAATGAGCAGTTCTTC.

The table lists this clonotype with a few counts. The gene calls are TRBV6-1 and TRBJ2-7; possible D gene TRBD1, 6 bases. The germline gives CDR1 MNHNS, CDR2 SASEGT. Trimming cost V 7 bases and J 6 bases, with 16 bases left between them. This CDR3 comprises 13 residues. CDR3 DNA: TGTGCCAGCACCTGGGGGCAGAGAAGCGAGCAGTACTTC. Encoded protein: CASTWGQRSEQYF.

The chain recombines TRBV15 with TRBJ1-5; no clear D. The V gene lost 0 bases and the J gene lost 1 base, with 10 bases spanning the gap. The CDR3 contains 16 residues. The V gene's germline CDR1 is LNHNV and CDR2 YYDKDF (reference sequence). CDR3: CATSRDRHWSNQPQHF. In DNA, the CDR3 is TGTGCCACCAGCAGAGATAGGCACTGGAGCAATCAGCCCCAGCATTTT.

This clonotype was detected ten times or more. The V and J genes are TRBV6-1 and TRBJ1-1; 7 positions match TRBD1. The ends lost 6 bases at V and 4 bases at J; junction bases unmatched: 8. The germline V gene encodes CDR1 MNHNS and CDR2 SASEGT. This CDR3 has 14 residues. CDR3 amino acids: CASRPYRGSTEAFF. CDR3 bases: TGTGCCAGCAGACCCTACAGGGGAAGCACTGAAGCTTTCTTT.

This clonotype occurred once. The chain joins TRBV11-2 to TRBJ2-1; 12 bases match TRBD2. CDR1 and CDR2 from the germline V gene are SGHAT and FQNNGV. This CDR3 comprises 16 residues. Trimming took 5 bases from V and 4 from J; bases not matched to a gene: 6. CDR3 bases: TGTGCCAGCAGCACCTGGACTAGCGGGGAGTACAATGAGCAGTTCTTC. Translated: CASSTWTSGEYNEQFF. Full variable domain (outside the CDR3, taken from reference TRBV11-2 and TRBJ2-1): EAGVAQSPRYKIIEKRQSVAFWCNPISGHATLYWYQQILGQGPKLLIQFQNNGVVDDSQLPKDRFSAERLKGVDSTLKIQPAKLEDSAVYLCASSTWTSGEYNEQFFGPGTRLTVL.

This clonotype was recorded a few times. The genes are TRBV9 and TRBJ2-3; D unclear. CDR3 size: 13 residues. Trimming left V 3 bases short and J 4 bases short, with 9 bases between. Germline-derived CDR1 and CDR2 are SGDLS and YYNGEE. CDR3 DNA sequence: TGTGCCAGCAGCGCAAACCCCCCAGATACGCAGTATTTT. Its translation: CASSANPPDTQYF. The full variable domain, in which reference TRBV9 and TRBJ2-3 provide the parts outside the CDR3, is DSGVTQTPKHLITATGQRVTLRCSPRSGDLSVYWYQQSLDQGLQFLIQYYNGEERAKGNILERFSAQQFPDLHSELNLSSLELGDSALYFCASSANPPDTQYFGPGTRLTVL.

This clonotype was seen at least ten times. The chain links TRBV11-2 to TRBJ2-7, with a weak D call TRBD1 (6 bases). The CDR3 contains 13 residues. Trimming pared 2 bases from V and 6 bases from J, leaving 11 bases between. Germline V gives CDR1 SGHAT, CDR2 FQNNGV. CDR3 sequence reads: CASSLRGSAEQYF. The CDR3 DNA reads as TGTGCCAGCAGCTTAAGGGGGTCTGCCGAGCAGTACTTC.

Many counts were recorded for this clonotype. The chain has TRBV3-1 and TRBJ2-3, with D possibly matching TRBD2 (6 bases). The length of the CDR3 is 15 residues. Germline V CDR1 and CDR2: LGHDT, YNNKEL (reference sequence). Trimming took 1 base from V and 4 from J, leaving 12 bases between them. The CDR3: CASSQGLEGSDTQYF. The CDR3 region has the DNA TGTGCCAGCAGCCAAGGGTTGGAGGGATCAGATACGCAGTATTTT.

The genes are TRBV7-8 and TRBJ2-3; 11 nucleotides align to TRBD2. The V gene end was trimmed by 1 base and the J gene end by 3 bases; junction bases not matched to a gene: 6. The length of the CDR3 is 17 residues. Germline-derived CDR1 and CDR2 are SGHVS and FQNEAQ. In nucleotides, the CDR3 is TGTGCCAGCAGCTTAGAGTGGCTAGCGGGGGGTACAGATACGCAGTATTTT. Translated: CASSLEWLAGGTDTQYF.

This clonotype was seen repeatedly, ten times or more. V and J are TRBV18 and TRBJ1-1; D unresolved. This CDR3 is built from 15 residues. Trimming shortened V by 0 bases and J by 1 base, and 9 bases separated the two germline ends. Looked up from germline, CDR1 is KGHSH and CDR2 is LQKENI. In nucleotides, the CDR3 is TGTGCCAGCTCACCACCGTTCCTCGAGAACACTGAAGCTTTCTTT. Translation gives CASSPPFLENTEAFF. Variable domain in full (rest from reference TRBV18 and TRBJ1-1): NAGVMQNPRHLVRRRGQEARLRCSPMKGHSHVYWYRQLPEEGLKFMVYLQKENIIDESGMPKERFSAEFPKEGPSILRIQQVVRGDSAAYFCASSPPFLENTEAFFGQGTRLTVV.

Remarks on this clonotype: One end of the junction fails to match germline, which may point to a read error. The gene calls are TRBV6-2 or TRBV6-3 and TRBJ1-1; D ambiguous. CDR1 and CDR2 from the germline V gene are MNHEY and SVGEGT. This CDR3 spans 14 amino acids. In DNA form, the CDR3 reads TGTGCCAACAGTCCTGCTAGCCGTAACCCTTCGGGTTTCTTT. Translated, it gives CANSPASRNPSGFF.